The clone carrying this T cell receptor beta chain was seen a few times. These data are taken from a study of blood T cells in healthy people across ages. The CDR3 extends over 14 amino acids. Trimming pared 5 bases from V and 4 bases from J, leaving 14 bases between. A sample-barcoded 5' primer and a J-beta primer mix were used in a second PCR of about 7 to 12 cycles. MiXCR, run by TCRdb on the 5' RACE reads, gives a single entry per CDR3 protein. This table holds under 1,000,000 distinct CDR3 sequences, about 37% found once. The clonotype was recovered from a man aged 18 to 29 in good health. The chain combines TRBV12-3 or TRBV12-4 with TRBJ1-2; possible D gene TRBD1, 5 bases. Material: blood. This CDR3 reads CASSVGVRSYGYTF. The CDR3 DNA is TGTGCCAGCAGTGTAGGGGTCAGGAGCTATGGCTACACCTTC.